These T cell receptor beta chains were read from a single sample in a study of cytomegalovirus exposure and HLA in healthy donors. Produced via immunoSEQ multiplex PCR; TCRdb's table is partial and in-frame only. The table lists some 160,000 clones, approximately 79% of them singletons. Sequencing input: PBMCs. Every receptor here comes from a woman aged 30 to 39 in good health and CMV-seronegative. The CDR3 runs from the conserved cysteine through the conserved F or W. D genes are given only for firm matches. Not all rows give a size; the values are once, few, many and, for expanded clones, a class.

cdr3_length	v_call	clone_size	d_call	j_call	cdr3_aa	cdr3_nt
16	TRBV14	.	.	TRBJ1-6	CASSQQGMLVSSPLHF	TGTGCCAGCAGCCAACAGGGAATGCTGGTCAGTTCACCCCTCCACTTT
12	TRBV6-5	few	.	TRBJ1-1	CASQGTNTEAFF	TGTGCCAGCCAGGGTACGAACACTGAAGCTTTCTTT
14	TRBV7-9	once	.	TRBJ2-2	CASSLIMNTGELFF	TGTGCCAGCAGCTTAATCATGAACACCGGGGAGCTGTTTTTT
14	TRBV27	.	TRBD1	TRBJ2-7	CASSLRGQSYEQYF	TGTGCCAGCAGTTTAAGGGGACAGTCCTACGAGCAGTACTTC
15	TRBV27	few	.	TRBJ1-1	CASHFGSQGHTEAFF	TGTGCCAGCCATTTCGGGAGCCAGGGACACACTGAAGCTTTCTTT
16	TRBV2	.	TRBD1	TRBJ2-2	CASRAWGTGSTGELFF	TGTGCCAGCAGGGCTTGGGGGACAGGAAGTACCGGGGAGCTGTTTTTT
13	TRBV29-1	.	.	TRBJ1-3	CSVAAASGNTIYF	TGCAGCGTTGCTGCGGCCTCTGGAAACACCATATATTTT
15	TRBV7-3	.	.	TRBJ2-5	CASSLTGLDGETQYF	TGTGCCAGCAGCTTAACAGGTCTAGATGGAGAGACCCAGTACTTC
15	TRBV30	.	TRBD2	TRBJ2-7	CAWSVRSSGPYEQYF	TGTGCCTGGAGTGTACGGTCTAGCGGACCCTACGAGCAGTACTTC
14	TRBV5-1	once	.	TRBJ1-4	CASSLSGLNEKLFF	TGCGCCAGCAGCTTGTCAGGCCTTAATGAAAAACTGTTTTTT
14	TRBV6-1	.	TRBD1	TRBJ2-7	CASTETGNWDEQYF	TGTGCCAGCACCGAGACAGGGAACTGGGACGAGCAGTACTTC
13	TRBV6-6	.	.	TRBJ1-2	CASSYSSSTGYTF	TGTGCCAGCAGTTACTCGAGCTCCACCGGCTACACCTTC
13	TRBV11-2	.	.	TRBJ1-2	CASSPGGGYGYTF	TGTGCCAGCAGCCCCGGGGGGGGCTATGGCTACACCTTC
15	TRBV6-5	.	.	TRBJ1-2	CASSYSTPQAYGYTF	TGTGCCAGCAGTTACTCGACCCCACAGGCCTATGGCTACACCTTC
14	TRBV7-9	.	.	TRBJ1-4	CASSLVGAREKLFF	TGTGCCAGCAGCTTAGTGGGGGCGCGTGAAAAACTGTTTTTT
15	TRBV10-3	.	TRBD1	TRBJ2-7	CAISQDQGAPGEQYF	TGTGCCATCAGTCAAGACCAGGGGGCGCCGGGGGAGCAGTACTTC
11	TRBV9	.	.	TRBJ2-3	CASSPGDTQYF	TGTGCCAGCAGCCCAGGAGATACGCAGTATTTT
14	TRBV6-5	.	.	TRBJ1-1	CASSLGGEGTEAFF	TGTGCCAGCAGTTTAGGGGGGGAGGGCACTGAAGCTTTCTTT
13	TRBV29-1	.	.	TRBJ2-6	CSVDISGANVLTF	TGCAGCGTTGATATCTCTGGGGCCAACGTCCTGACTTTC
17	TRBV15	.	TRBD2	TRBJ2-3	CATSRDIATSGLDTQYF	TGTGCCACCAGCAGAGACATCGCGACTAGCGGTTTGGATACGCAGTATTTT
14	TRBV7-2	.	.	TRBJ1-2	CASSATATGRGYTF	TGTGCCAGCAGCGCAACGGCGACTGGCCGTGGCTACACCTTC
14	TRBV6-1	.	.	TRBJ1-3	CASSEAVSGNTIYF	TGTGCCAGCAGTGAGGCAGTCTCTGGAAACACCATATATTTT
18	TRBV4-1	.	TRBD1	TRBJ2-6	CASSQDVQGVTGANVLTF	TGCGCCAGCAGCCAAGATGTACAGGGGGTAACTGGGGCCAACGTCCTGACTTTC
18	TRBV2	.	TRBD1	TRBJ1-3	CASRGQGTNTTSGNTIYF	TGTGCCAGCAGGGGACAGGGTACCAACACAACCTCTGGAAACACCATATATTTT
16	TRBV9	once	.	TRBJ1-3	CASSVVGPGEGNTIYF	TGTGCCAGCAGCGTAGTGGGGCCAGGCGAGGGAAACACCATATATTTT
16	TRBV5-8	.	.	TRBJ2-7	CASSLGVGGLIYEQYF	TGTGCCAGCAGCCTCGGGGTGGGAGGTCTTATCTACGAGCAGTACTTC
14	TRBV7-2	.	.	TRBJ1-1	CASSLKVVPGEAFF	TGTGCCAGCAGCTTAAAAGTGGTCCCCGGTGAAGCTTTCTTT
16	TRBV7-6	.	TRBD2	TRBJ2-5	CASSLGNSGAQETQYF	TGTGCCAGCAGCTTAGGTAACAGCGGGGCGCAAGAGACCCAGTACTTC
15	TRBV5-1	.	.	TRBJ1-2	CASSLRSGAGYGYTF	TGCGCCAGCAGCTTGAGATCAGGCGCGGGCTATGGCTACACCTTC
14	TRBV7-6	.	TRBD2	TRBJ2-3	CASQLAGSTDTQYF	TGTGCCAGCCAACTAGCGGGTAGCACAGATACGCAGTATTTT
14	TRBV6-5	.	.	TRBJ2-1	CASSYSESGREQFF	TGTGCCAGCAGTTACTCGGAATCAGGCCGTGAGCAGTTCTTC
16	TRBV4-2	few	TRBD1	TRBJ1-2	CASSQETGQGVRGYTF	TGTGCCAGCAGCCAAGAAACCGGACAGGGCGTGAGGGGCTACACCTTC
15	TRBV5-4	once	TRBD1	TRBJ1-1	CASTTSGGRLSEAFF	TGTGCCAGCACCACCTCAGGGGGCAGGCTATCTGAAGCTTTCTTT
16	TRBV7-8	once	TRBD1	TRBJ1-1	CASSSPQGATNTEAFF	TGTGCCAGCAGCTCCCCTCAGGGGGCTACTAACACTGAAGCTTTCTTT
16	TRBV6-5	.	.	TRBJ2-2	CASSYSGATNTGELFF	TGTGCCAGCAGTTACTCGGGCGCTACGAACACCGGGGAGCTGTTTTTT
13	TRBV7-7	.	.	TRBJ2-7	CASSFALSYEQYF	TGTGCTAGCAGCTTCGCGCTATCCTACGAGCAGTACTTC
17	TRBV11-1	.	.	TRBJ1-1	CASSLEGGIFGNTEAFF	TGTGCCAGCAGCTTAGAGGGAGGCATTTTTGGGAACACTGAAGCTTTCTTT
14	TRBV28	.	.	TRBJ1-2	CASSPHTGIYGYTF	TGTGCCAGCAGTCCCCATACCGGGATCTATGGCTACACCTTC
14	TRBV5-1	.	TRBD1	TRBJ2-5	CASSLGGVQETQYF	TGCGCCAGCAGCTTAGGGGGCGTTCAGGAGACCCAGTACTTC
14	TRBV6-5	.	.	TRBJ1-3	CASSSLSAGNTIYF	TGTGCCAGCAGTTCACTATCTGCTGGAAACACCATATATTTT
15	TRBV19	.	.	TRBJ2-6	CASQRRDPGANVLTF	TGTGCCAGCCAAAGGCGGGATCCTGGGGCCAACGTCCTGACTTTC
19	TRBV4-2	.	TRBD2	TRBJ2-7	CASSHPPSGGLSNLYEQYF	TGTGCCAGCAGCCACCCGCCTAGCGGGGGACTCAGTAACTTATACGAGCAGTACTTC
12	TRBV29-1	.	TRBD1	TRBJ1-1	CSVKGQGTEAFF	TGCAGCGTCAAAGGACAGGGCACTGAAGCTTTCTTT
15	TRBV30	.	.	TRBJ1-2	CAWMLDYGSSSGYTF	TGTGCCTGGATGCTGGATTACGGGTCGTCGTCTGGCTACACCTTC
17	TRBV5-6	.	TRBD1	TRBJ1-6	CASSLLGQGIANSPLHF	TGTGCCAGCAGCTTGCTTGGACAGGGGATAGCCAATTCACCCCTCCACTTT
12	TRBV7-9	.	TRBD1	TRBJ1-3	CASSLGQGAIYF	TGTGCCAGCAGCCTTGGACAGGGGGCCATATATTTT
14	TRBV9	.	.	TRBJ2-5	CASSVGLQTETQYF	TGTGCCAGCAGCGTAGGACTACAAACAGAGACCCAGTACTTC
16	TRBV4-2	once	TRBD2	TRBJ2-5	CASSQGASGGKETQYF	TGTGCCAGCAGCCAAGGTGCTAGCGGTGGTAAAGAGACCCAGTACTTC
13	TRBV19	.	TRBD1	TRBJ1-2	CASSLGTAGGYTF	TGTGCCAGTAGTCTAGGGACAGCCGGAGGCTACACCTTC
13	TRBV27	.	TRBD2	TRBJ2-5	CASSRTRQETQYF	TGTGCCAGCAGTCGGACTAGACAAGAGACCCAGTACTTC
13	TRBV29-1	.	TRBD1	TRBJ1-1	CSVRQGLNTEAFF	TGCAGCGTCAGACAGGGCCTGAACACTGAAGCTTTCTTT
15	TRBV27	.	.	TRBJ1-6	CASSSGSGYNSPLHF	TGTGCCAGCAGTTCGGGATCCGGCTATAATTCACCCCTCCACTTT
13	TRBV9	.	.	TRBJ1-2	CASSVNRNYGYTF	TGTGCCAGCAGCGTAAACAGAAACTATGGCTACACCTTC
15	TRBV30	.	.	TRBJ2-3	CAWSPGAGAADTQYF	TGTGCCTGGAGCCCCGGGGCGGGGGCCGCAGATACGCAGTATTTT
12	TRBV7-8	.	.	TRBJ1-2	CASGAWDYGYTF	TGTGCCAGCGGAGCTTGGGACTATGGCTACACCTTC
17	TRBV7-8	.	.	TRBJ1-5	CASSLRDSLDSNQPQHF	TGTGCCAGCAGCTTACGAGACAGCCTAGACAGCAATCAGCCCCAGCATTTT
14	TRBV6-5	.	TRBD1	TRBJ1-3	CASRDRSSGNTIYF	TGTGCCAGCAGGGACAGGAGCTCTGGAAACACCATATATTTT
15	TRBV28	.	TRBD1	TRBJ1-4	CASSPVDRANEKLFF	TGTGCCAGCAGTCCCGTTGACAGGGCTAATGAAAAACTGTTTTTT
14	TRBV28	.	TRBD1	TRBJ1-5	CASSLAGGYQPQHF	TGTGCCAGCAGTTTAGCAGGGGGCTATCAGCCCCAGCATTTT
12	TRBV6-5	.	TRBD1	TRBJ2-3	CASQGESDTQYF	TGTGCCAGCCAGGGGGAGTCAGATACGCAGTATTTT